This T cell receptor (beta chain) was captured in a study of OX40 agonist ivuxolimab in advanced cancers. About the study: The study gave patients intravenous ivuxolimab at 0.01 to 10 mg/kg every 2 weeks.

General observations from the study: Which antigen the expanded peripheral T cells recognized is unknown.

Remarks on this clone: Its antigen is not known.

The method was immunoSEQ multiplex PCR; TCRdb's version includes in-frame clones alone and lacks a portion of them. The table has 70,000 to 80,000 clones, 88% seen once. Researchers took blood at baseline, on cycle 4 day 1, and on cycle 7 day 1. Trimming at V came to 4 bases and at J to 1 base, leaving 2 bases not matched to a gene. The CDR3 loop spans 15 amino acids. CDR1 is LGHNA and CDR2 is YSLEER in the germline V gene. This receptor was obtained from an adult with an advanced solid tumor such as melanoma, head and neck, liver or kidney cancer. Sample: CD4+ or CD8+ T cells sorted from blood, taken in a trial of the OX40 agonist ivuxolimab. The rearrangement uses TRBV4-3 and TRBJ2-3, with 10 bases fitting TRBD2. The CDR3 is CASSLSGRGTDTQYF. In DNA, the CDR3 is TGCGCCAGCAGCCTGAGCGGGAGGGGCACAGATACGCAGTATTTT.